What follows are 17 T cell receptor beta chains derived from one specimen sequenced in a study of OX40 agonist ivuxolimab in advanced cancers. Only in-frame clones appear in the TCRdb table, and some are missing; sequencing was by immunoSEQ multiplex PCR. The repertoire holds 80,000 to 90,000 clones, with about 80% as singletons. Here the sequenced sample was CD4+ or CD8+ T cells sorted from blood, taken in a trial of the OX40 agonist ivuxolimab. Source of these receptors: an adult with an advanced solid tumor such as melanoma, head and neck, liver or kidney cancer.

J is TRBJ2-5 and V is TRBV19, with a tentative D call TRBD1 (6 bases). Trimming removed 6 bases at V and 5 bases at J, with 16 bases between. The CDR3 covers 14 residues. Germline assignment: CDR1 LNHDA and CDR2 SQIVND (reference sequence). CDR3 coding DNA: TGTGCCAGTAGCACGCCACAGGGACGGGAGACCCAGTACTTC. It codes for CASSTPQGRETQYF.

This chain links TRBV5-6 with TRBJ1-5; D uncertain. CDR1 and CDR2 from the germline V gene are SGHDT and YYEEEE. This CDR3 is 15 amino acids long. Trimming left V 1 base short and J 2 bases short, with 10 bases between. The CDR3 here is CASSLRESGNQPQHF. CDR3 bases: TGTGCCAGCAGCTTGAGGGAATCGGGCAATCAGCCCCAGCATTTT.

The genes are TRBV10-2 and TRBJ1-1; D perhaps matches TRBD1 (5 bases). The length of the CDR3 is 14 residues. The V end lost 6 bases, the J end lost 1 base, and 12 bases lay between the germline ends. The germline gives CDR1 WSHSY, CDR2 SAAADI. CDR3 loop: CASRSGPGNTEAFF. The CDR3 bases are TGCGCCAGCAGGTCGGGACCGGGGAACACTGAAGCTTTCTTT.

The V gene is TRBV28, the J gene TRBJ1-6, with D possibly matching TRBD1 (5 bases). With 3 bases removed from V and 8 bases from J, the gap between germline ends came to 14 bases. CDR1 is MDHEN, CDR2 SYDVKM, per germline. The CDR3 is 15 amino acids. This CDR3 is CASSLGQGTDSPLHF. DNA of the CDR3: TGTGCCAGCAGTTTGGGGCAAGGGACCGATTCACCCCTCCACTTT.

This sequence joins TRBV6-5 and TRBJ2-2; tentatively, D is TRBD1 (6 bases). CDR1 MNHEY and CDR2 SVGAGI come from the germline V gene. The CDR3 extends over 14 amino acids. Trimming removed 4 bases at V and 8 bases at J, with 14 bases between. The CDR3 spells CASSLRQVQGELFF. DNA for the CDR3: TGTGCCAGCAGTTTGCGACAGGTTCAGGGGGAGCTGTTTTTT.

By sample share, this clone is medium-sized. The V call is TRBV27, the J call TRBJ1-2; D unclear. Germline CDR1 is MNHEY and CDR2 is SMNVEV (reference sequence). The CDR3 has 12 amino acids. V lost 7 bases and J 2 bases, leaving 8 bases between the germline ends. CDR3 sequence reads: CASKGENYGYTF. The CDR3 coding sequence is TGTGCCAGCAAGGGAGAGAACTATGGCTACACCTTC.

CDR3 protein: CASSLPGDGDTQYF. The CDR3 region has the DNA TGCGCCAGCAGCTTGCCCGGGGATGGGGATACGCAGTATTTT. The chain couples TRBV5-1 to TRBJ2-3; perhaps TRBD2 as D (5 bases). Trimming removed 1 base from V and 6 bases from J, with 12 bases in between. This CDR3 contains 14 residues. Germline CDR1 is SGHRS and CDR2 is YFSETQ. The entire variable domain, with the rest obtained from reference TRBV5-1 and TRBJ2-3, is as follows: KAGVTQTPRYLIKTRGQQVTLSCSPISGHRSVSWYQQTPGQGLQFLFEYFSETQRNKGNFPGRFSGRQFSNSRSEMNVSTLELGDSALYLCASSLPGDGDTQYFGPGTRLTVL.

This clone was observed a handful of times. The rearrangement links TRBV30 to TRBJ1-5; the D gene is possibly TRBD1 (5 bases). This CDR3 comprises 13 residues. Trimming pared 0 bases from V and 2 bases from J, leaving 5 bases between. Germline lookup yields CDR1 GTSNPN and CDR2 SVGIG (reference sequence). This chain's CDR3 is CAWSVQGNQPQHF. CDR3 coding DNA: TGTGCCTGGAGTGTACAGGGCAATCAGCCCCAGCATTTT.

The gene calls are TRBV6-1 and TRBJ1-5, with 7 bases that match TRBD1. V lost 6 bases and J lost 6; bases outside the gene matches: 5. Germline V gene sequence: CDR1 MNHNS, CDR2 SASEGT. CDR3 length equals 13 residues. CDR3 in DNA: TGTGCCAGCAGGGCTACAGGGGTTCAGCCCCAGCATTTT. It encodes CASRATGVQPQHF.

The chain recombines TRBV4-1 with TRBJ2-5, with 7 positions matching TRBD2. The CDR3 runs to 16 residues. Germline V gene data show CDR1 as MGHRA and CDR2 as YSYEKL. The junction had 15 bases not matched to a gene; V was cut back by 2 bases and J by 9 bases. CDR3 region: CASSQRGPRGRGPQYF. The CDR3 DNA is TGCGCCAGCAGCCAAAGAGGGCCTCGGGGGAGGGGTCCCCAGTACTTC.

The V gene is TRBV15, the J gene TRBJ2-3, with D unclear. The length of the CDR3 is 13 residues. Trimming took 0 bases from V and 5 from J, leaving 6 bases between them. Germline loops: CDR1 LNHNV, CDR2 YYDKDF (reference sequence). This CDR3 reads CATSRDLKDTQYF. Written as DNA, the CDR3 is TGTGCCACCAGCAGAGATTTGAAAGATACGCAGTATTTT.

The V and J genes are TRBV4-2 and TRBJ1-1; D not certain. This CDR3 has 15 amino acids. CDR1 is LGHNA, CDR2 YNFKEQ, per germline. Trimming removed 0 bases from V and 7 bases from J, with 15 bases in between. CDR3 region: CASSQDQDMLVEAFF. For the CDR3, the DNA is TGTGCCAGCAGCCAAGACCAGGATATGCTGGTTGAAGCTTTCTTT.

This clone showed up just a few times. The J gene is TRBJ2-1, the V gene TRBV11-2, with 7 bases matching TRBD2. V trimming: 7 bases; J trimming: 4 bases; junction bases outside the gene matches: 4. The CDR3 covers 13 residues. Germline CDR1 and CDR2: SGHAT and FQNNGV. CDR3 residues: CASNRGEYNEQFF. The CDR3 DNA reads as TGTGCCAGCAACCGGGGGGAATACAATGAGCAGTTCTTC.

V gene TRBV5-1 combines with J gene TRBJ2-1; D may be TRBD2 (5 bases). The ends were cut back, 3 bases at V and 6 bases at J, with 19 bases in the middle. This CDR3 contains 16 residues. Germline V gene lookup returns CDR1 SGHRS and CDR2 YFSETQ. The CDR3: CASSSAWLAISNEQFF. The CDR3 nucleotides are TGCGCCAGCAGCTCGGCCTGGCTAGCTATTTCCAATGAGCAGTTCTTC. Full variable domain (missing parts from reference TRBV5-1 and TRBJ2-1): KAGVTQTPRYLIKTRGQQVTLSCSPISGHRSVSWYQQTPGQGLQFLFEYFSETQRNKGNFPGRFSGRQFSNSRSEMNVSTLELGDSALYLCASSSAWLAISNEQFFGPGTRLTVL.

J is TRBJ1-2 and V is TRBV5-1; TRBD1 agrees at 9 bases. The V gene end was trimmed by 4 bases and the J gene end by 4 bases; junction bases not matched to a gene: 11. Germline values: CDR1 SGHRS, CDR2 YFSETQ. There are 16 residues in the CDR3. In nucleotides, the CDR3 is TGCGCCAGCAGCGTCGGGACAGGGATGGGCGGCTATGGCTACACCTTC. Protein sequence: CASSVGTGMGGYGYTF.

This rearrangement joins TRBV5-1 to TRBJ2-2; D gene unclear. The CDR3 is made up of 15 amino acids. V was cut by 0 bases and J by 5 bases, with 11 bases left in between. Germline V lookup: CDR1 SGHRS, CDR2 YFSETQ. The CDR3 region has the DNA TGCGCCAGCAGCTTGGGGCAGGTTACGACCGGGGAGCTGTTTTTT. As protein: CASSLGQVTTGELFF.

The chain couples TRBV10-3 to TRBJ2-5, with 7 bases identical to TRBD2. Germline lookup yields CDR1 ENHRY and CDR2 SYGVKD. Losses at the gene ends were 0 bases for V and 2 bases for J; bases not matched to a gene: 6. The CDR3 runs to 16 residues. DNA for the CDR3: TGTGCCATCAGTGAGTCGCGTCGGGGGGATCAAGAGACCCAGTACTTC. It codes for CAISESRRGDQETQYF.